These 30 T cell receptor beta chains share one sample of origin, sequenced in a study of cytomegalovirus exposure and HLA in healthy donors. The primer mix had 60 Vbeta and 13 Jbeta primers. The assay was immunoSEQ multiplex PCR, and TCRdb's table has in-frame clones only and misses some. This table holds around 190,000 clones, about three quarters found once. Specimen: PBMCs. The receptors originated from a man aged 35 to 55 in good health and CMV-seronegative.

The chain couples TRBV25-1 to TRBJ1-2, with 11 nucleotides matching TRBD1. The CDR3 runs to 16 residues. Germline V CDR1 and CDR2: MGHDK, SYGVNS. V trimming: 1 base; J trimming: 8 bases; junction bases outside the gene matches: 9. The CDR3 nucleotides read TGTGCCAGCAGTGAATTATCAGGACAGGGGGCGAAAGGCTACACCTTC. Residues: CASSELSGQGAKGYTF.

The chain employs TRBV7-2 and TRBJ2-2; the D gene is possibly TRBD2 (5 bases). With 5 bases removed from V and 5 bases from J, the gap between germline ends came to 18 bases. CDR3 length: 16 residues. Looked up from germline, CDR1 is SGHTA and CDR2 is FQGNSA. CDR3 bases: TGTGCCAGCAGCCCGACGAGCCGAAGGGAGACCGGGGAGCTGTTTTTT. It codes for CASSPTSRRETGELFF.

V and J are TRBV4-3 and TRBJ2-4; D is uncertain. The V end lost 0 bases, the J end lost 0 bases, and 21 bases lay between the germline ends. The CDR3 is made up of 20 amino acids. Germline CDR1 LGHNA, CDR2 YSLEER. The CDR3 DNA follows: TGCGCCAGCAGCCAAGAAGTCTTCTTGTCAGGCCTGCTAGCCAAAAACATTCAGTACTTC. It is translated as CASSQEVFLSGLLAKNIQYF.

The chain combines TRBV6-1 with TRBJ1-3; TRBD1 is a possible D gene (5 bases). The CDR3 loop spans 17 amino acids. Germline CDR1 is MNHNS and CDR2 is SASEGT. V lost 2 bases, J lost 0 bases, and 14 bases lay in between. CDR3 bases: TGTGCCAGCAGTGAAAGGTGGCGGACAAGCTCTGGAAACACCATATATTTT. Translated: CASSERWRTSSGNTIYF.

The genes are TRBV6-5 and TRBJ1-1; 8 bases agree with TRBD1. J lost 7 bases, V lost 5 bases, and 6 bases had no gene match. CDR3 size: 13 residues. In germline, CDR1 is MNHEY, CDR2 SVGAGI. The CDR3 coding sequence is TGTGCCAGCAGTCCTGGGACAGGTATTGAAGCTTTCTTT. It is translated as CASSPGTGIEAFF.

The rearrangement links TRBV4-3 to TRBJ1-6, with 9 bases matching TRBD1. J gave up 7 bases and V 0 bases, and 7 bases lay outside the gene matches. CDR1 is LGHNA, CDR2 YSLEER, per germline. The CDR3 consists of 17 residues. This chain's CDR3 is CASSQEVRDRANSPLHF. Written as DNA, the CDR3 is TGCGCCAGCAGCCAAGAAGTCCGGGACAGGGCCAATTCACCCCTCCACTTT.

The V call is TRBV25-1, the J call TRBJ2-7; tentatively, D is TRBD1 (6 bases). The CDR3 extends over 14 amino acids. V lost 5 bases, J lost 4 bases, and 15 bases lay in between. The germline V gene encodes CDR1 MGHDK and CDR2 SYGVNS. The CDR3 DNA is TGTGCCAGCAGTATCGGGGACACGCCATACGAGCAGTACTTC. This codes for CASSIGDTPYEQYF.

This clone showed up just once. The chain couples TRBV19 to TRBJ2-7; the match to TRBD1 covers 7 bases. The CDR3 consists of 14 residues. Germline V CDR1 and CDR2: LNHDA, SQIVND (reference sequence). V was pared by 3 bases and J by 3 bases, with 5 bases of the junction left unmatched. Here the CDR3 DNA reads TGTGCCAGTAGTATTGGGACAGTCTACTACGAGCAGTACTTC. As protein: CASSIGTVYYEQYF.

This clone came up once. The chain links TRBV30 to TRBJ2-3; D perhaps matches TRBD2 (6 bases). The better agreement between TRBJ2-1 and the DNA end casts doubt on the J call. This CDR3 contains 13 residues. Germline CDR1 GTSNPN, CDR2 SVGIG (reference sequence). Here the CDR3 DNA reads TGTGCCTGTTCTGACGGGGGAGGCGATGAGCAGTTCTTC. It is translated as CACSDGGGDEQFF.

This clone was recorded a few times. The V gene is TRBV10-3, the J gene TRBJ2-3; tentatively, D is TRBD2 (7 bases). CDR1 and CDR2 from the germline V gene are ENHRY and SYGVKD. With 0 bases removed from V and 6 bases from J, the gap between germline ends came to 13 bases. This CDR3 spans 15 amino acids. In DNA form, the CDR3 reads TGTGCCATCAGTGAGTCGGGCAGGGGAGGGGATACGCAGTATTTT. It specifies CAISESGRGGDTQYF.

V usage is TRBV6-1 and J usage is TRBJ2-7; D might be TRBD1 (6 bases). CDR1 and CDR2 (germline): MNHNS, SASEGT. V dropped 1 base and J dropped 4 bases, with 11 bases sitting between them. The CDR3 length is 14 residues. The CDR3 spells CASSEGGRGYEQYF. The CDR3 nucleotides are TGTGCCAGCAGTGAAGGCGGCAGGGGATACGAGCAGTACTTC.

The chain recombines TRBV5-1 with TRBJ2-7; 9 bases agree with TRBD1. V gave up 3 bases and J gave up 1 base; unmatched junction bases: 5. CDR3 size: 15 residues. Germline assignment: CDR1 SGHRS and CDR2 YFSETQ. In DNA, the CDR3 is TGCGCCAGCAGCTCAGGACAGGGGTTGTCCTACGAGCAGTACTTC. It is translated as CASSSGQGLSYEQYF.

The chain joins TRBV7-2 to TRBJ2-2; 9 nucleotides align to TRBD1. The CDR3 runs to 14 residues. V shed 5 bases, J shed 6 bases, and the junction held 4 bases outside the gene matches. Germline loops: CDR1 SGHTA, CDR2 FQGNSA. The CDR3 here is CASSPWTGAGELFF. The CDR3 nucleotides read TGTGCCAGCAGCCCGTGGACAGGGGCCGGGGAGCTGTTTTTT.

The chain employs TRBV7-2 and TRBJ2-7, with a tentative D call TRBD1 (5 bases). This CDR3 comprises 13 residues. The ends were cut back, 1 base at V and 3 bases at J, with 7 bases in the middle. The germline V gene has CDR1 SGHTA and CDR2 FQGNSA. The CDR3 reads CASSLDRSYEQYF. The CDR3 bases are TGTGCCAGCAGCTTAGACAGGAGCTACGAGCAGTACTTC.

The genes are TRBV7-9 and TRBJ2-7; D is ambiguous. V lost 5 bases to trimming and J lost 4 bases, with 9 bases between them. Looked up from germline, CDR1 is SEHNR and CDR2 is FQNEAQ (reference sequence). The CDR3 is 12 amino acids. In nucleotides, the CDR3 is TGTGCCAGCAGCCGAACAGAGTACGAGCAGTACTTC. This translates into CASSRTEYEQYF.

The table lists this clone with a count of one. The chain links TRBV7-9 to TRBJ2-3, with 7 nucleotides matching TRBD2. The CDR3 is 16 residues long. J lost 2 bases, V lost 5 bases, and 10 bases had no gene match. From germline, CDR1 is SEHNR and CDR2 FQNEAQ (reference sequence). The CDR3 DNA reads as TGTGCCAGCAGCCGTCTGGGGGGGGGATTCACAGATACGCAGTATTTT. It translates to CASSRLGGGFTDTQYF.

On this clone: Its ends do not fully match the called genes, so a read error is possible. The J gene is TRBJ2-7, the V gene TRBV10-2; D is possibly TRBD2 (6 bases). In germline, CDR1 is WSHSY, CDR2 SAAADI. The CDR3 covers 14 residues. CDR3 region: CAAAGGPYSYEQHF. The CDR3 DNA reads TGCGCCGCCGCCGGGGGACCGTACAGCTACGAGCAGCACTTC.

The V call is TRBV27, the J call TRBJ1-2; D remains unclear. Germline values: CDR1 MNHEY, CDR2 SMNVEV (reference sequence). The CDR3 extends over 13 amino acids. Trimming shortened V by 4 bases and J by 2 bases, and 8 bases separated the two germline ends. The CDR3 DNA is TGTGCCAGCAGTTGGGCAGTGAACTATGGCTACACCTTC. Translated: CASSWAVNYGYTF.

The gene calls are TRBV29-1 and TRBJ2-3, with D hard to call. The CDR3 totals 14 residues. Germline CDR1 is SQVTM and CDR2 is ANQGSEA. V lost 7 bases, J lost 11 bases, and 25 bases lay in between. The CDR3, as DNA: TGCAGCGCAACCCCCTCAACTGCCCCTAAATGGCAGTATTTT. Translation: CSATPSTAPKWQYF.

This chain links TRBV14 with TRBJ2-3, with 12 positions matching TRBD2. Trimming removed 4 bases from V and 4 bases from J; junction bases left unmatched: 9. This CDR3 contains 17 residues. Per germline, CDR1 SGHDN and CDR2 FVKESK. CDR3 residues: CASSRAGTSGFADTQYF. The CDR3 DNA follows: TGTGCCAGCAGCCGGGCCGGGACTAGCGGGTTCGCAGATACGCAGTATTTT.

The rearrangement joins TRBV2 to TRBJ1-3; 7 positions match TRBD1. This CDR3 has 15 amino acids. Germline CDR1 and CDR2: SNHLY and FYNNEI. The J segment lost 1 base and the V segment lost 6 bases, leaving 6 bases of the junction unmatched. The CDR3 spells CASSEGQFSGNTIYF. The CDR3 bases are TGTGCCAGCAGCGAGGGACAGTTTTCTGGAAACACCATATATTTT.

The chain couples TRBV6-5 to TRBJ2-5, with 11 bases identical to TRBD2. Germline V gives CDR1 MNHEY, CDR2 SVGAGI. This CDR3 region has 16 residues. V was pared by 4 bases and J by 0 bases, with 4 bases of the junction left unmatched. The CDR3 here is CASSLLAGAYQETQYF. DNA of the CDR3: TGTGCCAGCAGTTTACTAGCGGGGGCGTACCAAGAGACCCAGTACTTC.

The rearrangement links TRBV5-6 to TRBJ2-7; TRBD1 aligns across 7 bases. Losses at the gene ends were 10 bases for V and 4 bases for J; bases not matched to a gene: 8. This CDR3 is 12 amino acids long. Germline lookup yields CDR1 SGHDT and CDR2 YYEEEE. The CDR3 DNA sequence: TGTGCCTCTACAGGGGTAGGGTACGAGCAGTACTTC. This sequence encodes CASTGVGYEQYF.

V usage is TRBV15 and J usage is TRBJ2-2; 10 positions agree with TRBD1. With V trimmed by 6 bases and J by 3 bases, 4 bases remained unmatched. The germline gives CDR1 LNHNV, CDR2 YYDKDF (reference sequence). The CDR3 contains 15 residues. DNA for the CDR3: TGTGCCACCAGGACAGGGGGCCTCGACACCGGGGAGCTGTTTTTT. Amino acid sequence: CATRTGGLDTGELFF.

This clone came up a few times. This sequence joins TRBV27 and TRBJ2-1; TRBD1 agrees at 8 bases. The trim removed 3 bases at V and 7 bases at J, leaving 5 bases unmatched. The CDR3 is 14 residues long. Germline V lookup: CDR1 MNHEY, CDR2 SMNVEV (reference sequence). The CDR3 here is CASSLDRVWNEQFF. DNA for the CDR3: TGTGCCAGCAGTTTGGACAGGGTTTGGAATGAGCAGTTCTTC.

The chain combines TRBV18 with TRBJ2-7, with D perhaps matching TRBD1 (7 bases). The CDR3 is 15 amino acids. V was trimmed by 4 bases and J by 5 bases, leaving 18 bases between them. Germline V gene lookup returns CDR1 KGHSH and CDR2 LQKENI. CDR3 loop: CASSLTEGALHEQYF. The CDR3 nucleotides are TGTGCCAGCTCACTAACGGAGGGGGCGTTACACGAGCAGTACTTC.

This clone has just one count. The V gene is TRBV6-5, the J gene TRBJ2-7, with a weak D call TRBD2 (5 bases). The CDR3 is made up of 14 amino acids. Germline values: CDR1 MNHEY, CDR2 SVGAGI. The V and J ends lost 4 bases and 2 bases respectively, with 12 bases between them. CDR3: CASSSSSGTYEQYF. In DNA, the CDR3 is TGTGCCAGCAGTTCTTCAAGCGGAACCTACGAGCAGTACTTC.

This clone has a single count. The chain employs TRBV19 and TRBJ1-5; the match to TRBD1 covers 9 bases. Germline V gene lookup returns CDR1 LNHDA and CDR2 SQIVND (reference sequence). This CDR3 contains 17 residues. V gave up 4 bases and J gave up 3 bases; unmatched junction bases: 10. The CDR3 loop is CASSRAGQGADNQPQHF. The DNA of the CDR3 is TGTGCCAGTAGTAGGGCGGGACAGGGTGCGGACAATCAGCCCCAGCATTTT.

V is TRBV7-2 and J is TRBJ1-6, with D possibly TRBD1 on 5 matching bases. With 3 bases removed from V and 9 bases from J, the gap between germline ends came to 9 bases. This CDR3 spans 13 amino acids. The germline CDR1 and CDR2 sequences are SGHTA and FQGNSA. The CDR3 loop reads CASSLQGSSPLHF. Here the CDR3 DNA reads TGTGCCAGCAGCTTGCAGGGAAGTTCACCCCTCCACTTT.

This clone was detected a few times. The chain uses TRBV28 and TRBJ1-1, with a tentative D call TRBD1 (6 bases). The CDR3 runs 15 residues. V lost 7 bases, J lost 11 bases, and 26 bases lay in between. CDR1 and CDR2 from the germline V gene are MDHEN and SYDVKM. The chain's CDR3 is CASTPAGGARNSAFF. DNA of the CDR3: TGTGCCAGCACTCCAGCGGGGGGGGCTCGGAATTCGGCTTTCTTT.